Listed below are T cell receptor beta chains from one sample, sequenced in a study of prognosis after radiotherapy for stage I lung cancer. One entry per CDR3 protein results from TCRdb running MiXCR on the multiplex PCR reads. The profile shows 45,000 to 70,000 distinct CDR3 sequences, approximately 25% of them singletons. The specimen was PBMCs, collected before or after stereotactic body radiation therapy (not recorded which). These receptors all stem from a donor aged 50 or older with non-small cell lung cancer. CDR3s include the opening cysteine and the closing phenylalanine or tryptophan. D genes are given only for firm matches. Size is stated for part of the rows, as once, few or many counts, or as a class when the clone is expanded.

j_call clone_size d_call v_call cdr3_nt cdr3_aa
TRBJ1-2 many TRBD1 TRBV24-1 TGTGCCACCAGTGATGGGAGACAGGGACTTGGCTACACCTTC CATSDGRQGLGYTF
TRBJ2-5 NA TRBD1 TRBV20-1 TGCAGTGCTAGACGTACAACAGGGGTCCGGGAGACCCAGTACTTC CSARRTTGVRETQYF
TRBJ2-4 many NA TRBV20-1 TGCAGTGCTAGAGATAGGGTAGCCAAAAACATTCAGTACTTC CSARDRVAKNIQYF
TRBJ2-3 NA TRBD2 TRBV5-6 TGTGCCAGCAGCTTGCCTAGCGGGGGGGATACGCAGTATTTT CASSLPSGGDTQYF
TRBJ1-5 many NA TRBV11-2 TGTGCCAGCAGTTTAAATAGCAATCAGCCCCAGCATTTT CASSLNSNQPQHF
TRBJ2-2 many NA TRBV3-1 TGTGCCAGCAGCCAAATGGGCACCGGGGAGCTGTTTTTT CASSQMGTGELFF
TRBJ1-3 many TRBD1 TRBV4-3 TGCGCCAGCAGCCTGACAGGGGTAAACTCTGGAAACACCATATATTTT CASSLTGVNSGNTIYF
TRBJ2-5 many NA TRBV6-1 TGTGCCAGCAGTGGCGCCAGGGGTATAGGAGAGACCCAGTACTTC CASSGARGIGETQYF
TRBJ1-3 many TRBD1 TRBV28 TGTGCCAGCAGTGCTCTTGGGACAGGGGTCGGAAACACCATATATTTT CASSALGTGVGNTIYF
TRBJ2-1 many TRBD2 TRBV20-1 TGCAGTGCTAGAGACCCAGCGGGGGGGTTATACAATGAGCAGTTCTTC CSARDPAGGLYNEQFF
TRBJ2-7 many NA TRBV20-1 TGCAGTGCTAGAGAGGAGGCAGGGGCCTCCTACGAGCAGTACTTC CSAREEAGASYEQYF
TRBJ1-4 many NA TRBV11-2 TGTGCCAGCAGCTTAGAATTGGAAAAACTGTTTTTT CASSLELEKLFF
TRBJ1-1 many NA TRBV6-4 TGTGCCAGCAACTCGACAGCAAACACTGAAGCTTTCTTT CASNSTANTEAFF
TRBJ2-7 many NA TRBV2 TGTGCCAGCAGTCGGACACCCGCCTACGAGCAGTACTTC CASSRTPAYEQYF
TRBJ1-5 many NA TRBV7-9 TGTGCCAGCAGCACGACAGAGGGGCACAGCACGCATAGCAATCAGCCCCAGCATTTT CASSTTEGHSTHSNQPQHF
TRBJ2-5 NA NA TRBV6-2/TRBV6-3 TGTGCCAGCAATATAAGCGGTGGGAGCCAGACCCAGTACTTC CASNISGGSQTQYF
TRBJ1-2 many NA TRBV10-2 TGCGCCAGCAGTGAGAGGGTCGGGGAAGCCTATGGCTACACCTTC CASSERVGEAYGYTF
TRBJ2-2 NA TRBD2 TRBV20-1 TGCAGTGCTACCGCCCCTAGCGGCACCGGGGAGCTGTTTTTT CSATAPSGTGELFF
TRBJ2-1 many TRBD1 TRBV20-1 TGCAGTGCCATCCAGGGGGCTTGGTCCTACAATGAGCAGTTCTTC CSAIQGAWSYNEQFF
TRBJ1-1 many NA TRBV5-5 TGTGCCAGCAGCTTGTCAGTCCGGGGGAACACTGAAGCTTTCTTT CASSLSVRGNTEAFF
TRBJ2-5 many TRBD2 TRBV10-2 TGCGCCAGCAGCCCGGGACTAGGAGTGGAGACCCAGTACTTC CASSPGLGVETQYF
TRBJ2-7 NA TRBD2 TRBV5-5 TGTGCCAGCAGCCCCCTTGGTTCAGCGGGGGGCCGAGCCTACGAGCAGTACTTC CASSPLGSAGGRAYEQYF
TRBJ1-3 many NA TRBV6-1 TGTGCCAGCAGGGTGGAACACCTCTCTGGAAACACCATATATTTT CASRVEHLSGNTIYF
TRBJ2-5 many TRBD1 TRBV11-3 TGTGCCAGCAGCTTAGAACCGACAGGGTGGAGAGAGACCCAGTACTTC CASSLEPTGWRETQYF
TRBJ1-5 many TRBD1 TRBV19 TGTGCCAGTAGTATAAGGGGACAGGGAAGCAATCAGCCCCAGCATTTT CASSIRGQGSNQPQHF
TRBJ1-5 NA TRBD1 TRBV6-2/TRBV6-3 TGTGCCAGCAGTAGCACCGGGACAGGGAGGGATCAGCAACAGCATTTT CASSSTGTGRDQQQHF
TRBJ2-1 many NA TRBV7-9 TGTGCCAGCAGCTTCACAGGAGCCTACAATGAGCAGTTCTTC CASSFTGAYNEQFF
TRBJ1-1 NA NA TRBV28 TGTGCCAGCAGTACCGTACAGGGATTGAACACTGAAGCTTTCTTT CASSTVQGLNTEAFF
TRBJ1-2 NA NA TRBV9 TGTGCCAGCAGCAACCCGGGGGGGCGTGATGGCTACACCTTC CASSNPGGRDGYTF
TRBJ1-3 many TRBD1 TRBV6-1 TGTGCCAGCAGCCGATCAGGAAGGGGTACGCGGGACAGCGGAAACACCATATATTTT CASSRSGRGTRDSGNTIYF
TRBJ2-7 many NA TRBV6-2/TRBV6-3 TGTGCCAGCGGGGTTGGGCAGAGCTCCTACGAGCAGTACTTC CASGVGQSSYEQYF